This TCR beta chain appears in the sequencing data of a study of prognosis after radiotherapy for stage I lung cancer. As for the study in general: The patients comprised roughly 12 men and 6 women, spanning ages roughly 50 to 90 and having a median of roughly 74 years.

The TCR beta CDR3 region was amplified from genomic DNA, with two rounds of multiplex PCR being used for the amplification. Gene-specific primers for each TRBV and TRBJ gene drove first-round PCR. TCRdb fed the multiplex PCR reads into MiXCR, producing one record per CDR3 protein. The table lists tens of thousands of distinct CDR3 sequences, around 22% of them singletons. A note on this clonotype: Mismatch with germline at one junction end may stem from a read error.

CDR3 length equals 15 residues. Germline V gene sequence: CDR1 MNHEY, CDR2 SMNVEV (reference sequence). The sample was PBMCs, taken before or after stereotactic body radiation therapy (not recorded which). The TCR sequence derives from a donor older than 45 with non-small cell lung cancer. The chain employs TRBV27 and TRBJ2-6; D is uncertain. The CDR3 is CAINKGSSGTNVLTF. The CDR3 DNA reads TGTGCCATCAATAAGGGATCCTCTGGGACCAACGTCCTGACTTTC.